What follows are 20 T cell receptor beta chains derived from one specimen sequenced in a study of blood T cells in healthy people across ages. Next came a second PCR, run for roughly 6 to 11 cycles, which used a sample-barcoded 5' primer along with a J-beta primer mix. TCRdb used MiXCR to reprocess the 5' RACE reads, holding one entry per CDR3 protein. The repertoire consists of hundreds of thousands of distinct CDR3 sequences, with roughly 24% occurring once and the leading ten covering around 2.9%. The data were also submitted as part of a second study, on T cells of mothers and their children.

The sample consisted of blood. The receptors were gathered from a boy aged 5-17 years in good health.

This clonotype has a handful of counts. One end of the junction does not line up with germline, which may come from a read error. The rearrangement uses TRBV27 and TRBJ2-1; TRBD1 matches at 9 bases. The germline CDR1 and CDR2 sequences are MNHEY and SMNVEV (reference sequence). This CDR3 spans 15 amino acids. In DNA form, the CDR3 reads TGTGCCAGCAGTCTATCGGGACAGGGAAGGAATGAGCAGTTCTTC. It encodes CASSLSGQGRNEQFF.

In this sample, this clonotype turned up a few times. The chain joins TRBV30 to TRBJ2-3; 12 nucleotides match TRBD1. Germline-derived CDR1 and CDR2 are GTSNPN and SVGIG (reference sequence). This CDR3 is 14 amino acids long. After removal of 5 bases from V and 4 bases from J, the junction contained 4 bases not matched to a gene. CDR3 loop: CAWGTGGIADTQYF. The CDR3 nucleotides are TGTGCCTGGGGGACAGGGGGCATCGCAGATACGCAGTATTTT.

The V and J genes are TRBV12-3 or TRBV12-4 and TRBJ2-3, with 10 nucleotides matching TRBD2. The CDR3 sequence is 16 residues long. Unmatched junction bases numbered 6, after V lost 2 bases and J lost 4 bases. The CDR3 loop is CASSLSGGAAADTQYF. CDR3 DNA sequence: TGTGCCAGCAGTTTAAGCGGGGGGGCCGCAGCAGATACGCAGTATTTT.

The rearrangement joins TRBV5-1 to TRBJ2-3; 12 nucleotides match TRBD2. J gave up 5 bases and V 3 bases, and 7 bases lay outside the gene matches. CDR3 size: 16 residues. Per the germline V gene, CDR1 is SGHRS and CDR2 is YFSETQ. Here the CDR3 DNA reads TGCGCCAGCAGCTCAAGGACTAGCGGGGTTAGAGATACGCAGTATTTT. This gives the protein CASSSRTSGVRDTQYF.

The gene calls are TRBV9 and TRBJ2-1; D may be TRBD2 (6 bases). There are 15 residues in the CDR3. Germline V gene sequence: CDR1 SGDLS, CDR2 YYNGEE. V lost 4 bases and J 9 bases, leaving 20 bases between the germline ends. CDR3 coding DNA: TGTGCCAGCAGCCCCCGGGACTTGCAGGGCGGTGAGCAGTTCTTC. It encodes CASSPRDLQGGEQFF.

In this sample, this clonotype turned up a few times. V is TRBV29-1 and J is TRBJ1-4; perhaps TRBD1 as D (5 bases). V was shortened by 7 bases and J by 7 bases, with 16 bases between the two germline ends. CDR1 and CDR2 (germline): SQVTM, ANQGSEA. The CDR3 is 13 residues long. CDR3 sequence: CSASDGASEKLFF. The CDR3 bases are TGCAGCGCCTCTGATGGGGCGAGTGAAAAACTGTTTTTT.

V gene TRBV3-1 combines with J gene TRBJ2-5, with a tentative D call TRBD1 (5 bases). The CDR3 loop spans 14 amino acids. V was clipped by 5 bases and J by 5 bases, with 15 bases between them. In germline, CDR1 is LGHDT, CDR2 YNNKEL (reference sequence). The DNA of the CDR3 is TGTGCCAGCAGCTACAGGACCCCTTCGGAGACCCAGTACTTC. Translating it yields CASSYRTPSETQYF.

This clonotype was counted ten times or more. V is TRBV2 and J is TRBJ2-1, with D possibly TRBD1 on 6 matching bases. Trimming pared 8 bases from V and 7 bases from J, leaving 18 bases between. The CDR3 totals 14 residues. The germline V gene encodes CDR1 SNHLY and CDR2 FYNNEI. The chain's CDR3 is CASRAPEGTNEQFF. CDR3 sequence (DNA): TGTGCCAGCCGTGCGCCAGAGGGGACAAATGAGCAGTTCTTC.

This clonotype was seen ten or more times. The chain joins TRBV7-9 to TRBJ2-5; D is unclear. The germline gives CDR1 SEHNR, CDR2 FQNEAQ (reference sequence). V dropped 5 bases and J dropped 3 bases, with 7 bases sitting between them. This CDR3 region has 12 residues. The CDR3 region is CASSPTEETQYF. CDR3 DNA: TGTGCCAGCAGCCCTACCGAAGAGACCCAGTACTTC.

This clonotype was counted a few times. The gene calls are TRBV10-3 and TRBJ2-5; 7 nucleotides align to TRBD2. Near its end, the DNA agrees better with TRBJ2-1, so the J call may be wrong. Germline V CDR1 and CDR2: ENHRY, SYGVKD. The CDR3 runs 12 residues. For the CDR3, the DNA is TGTGCCATCAGTGGGGGGGGGAGTGAGCAGTTCTTC. Encoded protein: CAISGGGSEQFF.

The rearrangement uses TRBV10-3 and TRBJ2-3, with D perhaps assigned TRBD1 or TRBD2 (5 bases each). Per germline, CDR1 ENHRY and CDR2 SYGVKD. The V and J ends lost 6 bases and 1 base respectively, with 14 bases between them. The CDR3 covers 15 residues. Written as DNA, the CDR3 is TGTGCCATCAGGGGGGACGCAACTGGCACAGATACGCAGTATTTT. Protein: CAIRGDATGTDTQYF.

This clonotype was observed a few times. This chain joins TRBV12-3 or TRBV12-4 and TRBJ1-5, with 7 bases fitting TRBD1. The ends lost 6 bases at V and 5 bases at J; junction bases unmatched: 10. The CDR3 is made up of 15 amino acids. The CDR3 sequence: CASRLRQGDDQPQHF. The DNA of the CDR3 is TGTGCCAGCAGGTTACGACAGGGTGACGATCAGCCCCAGCATTTT.

The chain joins TRBV18 to TRBJ2-3; D ambiguous. There are 16 residues in the CDR3. Per germline, CDR1 KGHSH and CDR2 LQKENI. V was shortened by 0 bases and J by 0 bases, with 10 bases between the two germline ends. The CDR3 loop is CASSPPRGRSTDTQYF. DNA for the CDR3: TGTGCCAGCTCACCACCGAGAGGCCGTAGCACAGATACGCAGTATTTT.

This clonotype occurred a few times. J is TRBJ2-7 and V is TRBV5-4; 8 nucleotides align to TRBD1. V lost 4 bases, J lost 7 bases, and 16 bases stayed unmatched. Germline V CDR1 and CDR2: SGHNT, YYREEE (reference sequence). The CDR3 extends over 16 amino acids. DNA for the CDR3: TGTGCCAGCAGCGCTCGATCTGGGCAGGGGGCGCATGAGCAGTACTTC. This codes for CASSARSGQGAHEQYF.

This sequence joins TRBV27 and TRBJ2-5, with 7 positions matching TRBD2. Judging by the DNA end, TRBJ2-7 fits better; the J call may be wrong. The CDR3 covers 15 residues. Germline V gives CDR1 MNHEY, CDR2 SMNVEV (reference sequence). The CDR3: CASSLKSGAVYEQYF. Written as DNA, the CDR3 is TGTGCCAGCAGTTTAAAGAGCGGGGCCGTCTACGAGCAGTACTTC.

This chain uses TRBV4-1 with TRBJ2-7; no definite D call. The CDR3 contains 13 residues. Germline V gives CDR1 MGHRA, CDR2 YSYEKL. Trimming shortened V by 4 bases and J by 7 bases, and 14 bases separated the two germline ends. CDR3 protein: CASSPSWRREQYF. Here the CDR3 DNA reads TGCGCCAGCAGCCCCAGCTGGCGACGGGAGCAGTACTTC.

This clonotype has only a few counts. The V call is TRBV5-4, the J call TRBJ2-5; no firm D call. This CDR3 contains 14 residues. Germline V CDR1 and CDR2: SGHNT, YYREEE (reference sequence). V was shortened by 3 bases and J by 5 bases, with 14 bases between the two germline ends. The CDR3 sequence is CASSSPRPGETQYF. The DNA for the CDR3 is TGTGCCAGCAGCTCACCCAGGCCCGGGGAGACCCAGTACTTC.

CDR3 sequence: CSARPTGGSYEQYF. CDR3 sequence (DNA): TGCAGTGCTAGGCCTACAGGGGGCTCCTACGAGCAGTACTTC. The chain is built from TRBV20-1 and TRBJ2-7; 8 bases line up with TRBD1. The CDR3 sequence is 14 residues long. The V and J ends lost 3 bases and 0 bases, in that order; junction bases with no gene match: 4. Germline values: CDR1 DFQATT, CDR2 SNEGSKA (reference sequence).

The chain carries TRBV15 and TRBJ2-7; TRBD2 matches 13 bases. The CDR3 runs 16 residues. In germline, CDR1 is LNHNV, CDR2 YYDKDF (reference sequence). The V segment lost 1 base and the J segment 3 bases; nucleotides outside the gene matches: 3. DNA for the CDR3: TGTGCCACCAGCAGAGCTTGGACTAGCGGGAGCTACGAGCAGTACTTC. Translation: CATSRAWTSGSYEQYF.

This clonotype has only a few counts. Here the CDR3 reads CASSMTGDSTEAFF. The DNA of the CDR3 is TGCGCCAGCAGCATGACAGGGGATAGCACTGAAGCTTTCTTT. The chain carries TRBV5-1 and TRBJ1-1, with 8 bases identical to TRBD1. This CDR3 has 14 residues. The ends lost 4 bases at V and 4 bases at J; junction bases unmatched: 6. Germline-derived CDR1 and CDR2 are SGHRS and YFSETQ.